Here is one T cell receptor (beta chain) with its context. Between the trimmed V and J ends, which lost 2 bases and 5 bases, there was a span of 9 bases. The length of the CDR3 is 13 residues. Germline lookup yields CDR1 SGHAT and CDR2 FQNNGV. These data belong to a study of technical replicates of blood from several donors. The data were produced by immunoSEQ multiplex PCR, yet TCRdb's version contains in-frame clones alone and is incomplete. This table has 14,000 or so clones, 84% appearing once. The rearrangement uses TRBV11-2 and TRBJ2-5, with D possibly matching TRBD2 (5 bases). This TCR was recovered from a human donor in good health. The material sequenced was PBMCs. The CDR3 here is CASSLNQRETQYF. CDR3 DNA sequence: TGTGCCAGCAGCTTAAACCAGCGGGAGACCCAGTACTTC.